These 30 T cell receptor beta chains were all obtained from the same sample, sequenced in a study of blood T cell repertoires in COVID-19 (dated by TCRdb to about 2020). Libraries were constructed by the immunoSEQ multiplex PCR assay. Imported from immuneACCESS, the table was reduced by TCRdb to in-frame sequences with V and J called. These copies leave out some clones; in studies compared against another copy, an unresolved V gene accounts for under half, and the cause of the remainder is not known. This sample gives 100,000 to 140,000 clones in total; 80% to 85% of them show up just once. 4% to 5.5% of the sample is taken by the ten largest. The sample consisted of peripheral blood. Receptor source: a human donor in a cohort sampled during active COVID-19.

CDR3 in amino acids: CASRSSTGGVYEQYF. The DNA for the CDR3 is TGTGCCAGCAGGTCCTCGACAGGGGGCGTCTACGAGCAGTACTTC. V gene TRBV27 combines with J gene TRBJ2-7, with TRBD1 identical over 10 bases. Trimming cost V 6 bases and J 3 bases; bases outside gene matches: 8. Germline CDR1 reads MNHEY; CDR2 reads SMNVEV (reference sequence). There are 15 residues in the CDR3.

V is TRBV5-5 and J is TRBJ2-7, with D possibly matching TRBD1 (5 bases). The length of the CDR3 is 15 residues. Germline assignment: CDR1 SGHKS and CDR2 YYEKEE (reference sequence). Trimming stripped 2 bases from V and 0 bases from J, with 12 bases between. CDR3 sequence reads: CASSFGLDNSYEQYF. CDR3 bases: TGTGCCAGCAGCTTTGGTTTGGACAACTCCTACGAGCAGTACTTC.

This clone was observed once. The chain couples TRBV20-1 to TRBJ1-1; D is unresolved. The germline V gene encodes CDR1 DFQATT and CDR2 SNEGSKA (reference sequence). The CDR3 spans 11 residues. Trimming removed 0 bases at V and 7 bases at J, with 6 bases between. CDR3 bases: TGCAGTGCTAGAGATCCTATTGAAGCTTTCTTT. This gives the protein CSARDPIEAFF.

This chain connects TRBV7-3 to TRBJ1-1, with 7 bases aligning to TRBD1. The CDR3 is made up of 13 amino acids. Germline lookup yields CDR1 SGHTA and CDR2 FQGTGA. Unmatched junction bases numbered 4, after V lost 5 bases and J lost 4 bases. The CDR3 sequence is CASSLTGTTEAFF. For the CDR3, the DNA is TGTGCCAGCAGCCTGACAGGGACCACTGAAGCTTTCTTT.

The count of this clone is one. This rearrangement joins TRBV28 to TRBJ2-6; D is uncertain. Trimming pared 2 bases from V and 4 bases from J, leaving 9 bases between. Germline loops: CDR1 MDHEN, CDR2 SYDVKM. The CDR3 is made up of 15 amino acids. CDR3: CASSLEEAGANVLTF. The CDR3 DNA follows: TGTGCCAGCAGTTTAGAGGAAGCCGGGGCCAACGTCCTGACTTTC.

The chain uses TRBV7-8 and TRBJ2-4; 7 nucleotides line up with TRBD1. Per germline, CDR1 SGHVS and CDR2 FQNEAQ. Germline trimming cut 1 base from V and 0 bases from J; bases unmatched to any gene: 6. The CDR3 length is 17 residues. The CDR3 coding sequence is TGTGCCAGCAGCTTAGAGGGACAGTCCAAAGCCAAAAACATTCAGTACTTC. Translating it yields CASSLEGQSKAKNIQYF. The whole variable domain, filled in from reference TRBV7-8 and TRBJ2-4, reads GAGVSQSPRYKVAKRGQDVALRCDPISGHVSLFWYQQALGQGPEFLTYFQNEAQLDKSGLPSDRFFAERPEGSVSTLKIQRTQQEDSAVYLCASSLEGQSKAKNIQYFGAGTRLSVL.

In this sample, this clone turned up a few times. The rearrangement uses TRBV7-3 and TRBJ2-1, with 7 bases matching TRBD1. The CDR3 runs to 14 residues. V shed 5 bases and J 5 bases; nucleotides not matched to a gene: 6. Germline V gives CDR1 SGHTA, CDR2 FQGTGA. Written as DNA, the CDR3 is TGTGCCAGCAGCCGCGGACAGGCCAACAATGAGCAGTTCTTC. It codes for CASSRGQANNEQFF.

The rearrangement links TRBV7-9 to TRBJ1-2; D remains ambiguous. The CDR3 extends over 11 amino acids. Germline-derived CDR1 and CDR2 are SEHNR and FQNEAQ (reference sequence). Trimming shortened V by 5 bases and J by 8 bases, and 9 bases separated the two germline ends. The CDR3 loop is CASSPGLGYTF. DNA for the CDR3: TGTGCCAGCAGCCCCGGACTCGGCTACACCTTC.

The CDR3 DNA sequence: TGCGCCAGCAGCTTATCCGGGACAGGGGACAACAATGAGCAGTTCTTC. It codes for CASSLSGTGDNNEQFF. This chain joins TRBV4-1 and TRBJ2-1, with 10 positions matching TRBD1. The CDR3 totals 16 residues. Per the germline V gene, CDR1 is MGHRA and CDR2 is YSYEKL. The trim removed 5 bases at V and 5 bases at J, leaving 9 bases unmatched.

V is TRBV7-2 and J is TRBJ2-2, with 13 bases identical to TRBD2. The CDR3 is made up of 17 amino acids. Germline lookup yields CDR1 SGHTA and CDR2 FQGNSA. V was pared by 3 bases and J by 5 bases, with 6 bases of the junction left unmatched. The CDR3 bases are TGTGCCAGCAGCTTGACTAGCGGGAGGCCCCTAACCGGGGAGCTGTTTTTT. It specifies CASSLTSGRPLTGELFF.

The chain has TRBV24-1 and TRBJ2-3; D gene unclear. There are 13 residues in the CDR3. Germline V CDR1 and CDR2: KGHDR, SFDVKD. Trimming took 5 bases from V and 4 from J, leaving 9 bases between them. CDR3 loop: CATSGLVSDTQYF. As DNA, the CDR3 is TGTGCCACCAGTGGGTTAGTGTCAGATACGCAGTATTTT.

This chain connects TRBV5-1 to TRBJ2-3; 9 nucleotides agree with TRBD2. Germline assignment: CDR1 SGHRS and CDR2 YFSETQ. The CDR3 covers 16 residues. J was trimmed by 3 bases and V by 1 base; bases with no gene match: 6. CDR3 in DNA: TGCGCCAGCAGCTTGAACCCTAGCGGGAATACAGATACGCAGTATTTT. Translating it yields CASSLNPSGNTDTQYF.

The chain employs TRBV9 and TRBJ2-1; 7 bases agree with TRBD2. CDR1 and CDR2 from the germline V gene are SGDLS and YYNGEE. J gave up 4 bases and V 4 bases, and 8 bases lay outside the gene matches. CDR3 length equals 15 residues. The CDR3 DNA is TGTGCCAGCAGCCCTCTAGCGGAGTTATACAATGAGCAGTTCTTC. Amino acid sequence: CASSPLAELYNEQFF.

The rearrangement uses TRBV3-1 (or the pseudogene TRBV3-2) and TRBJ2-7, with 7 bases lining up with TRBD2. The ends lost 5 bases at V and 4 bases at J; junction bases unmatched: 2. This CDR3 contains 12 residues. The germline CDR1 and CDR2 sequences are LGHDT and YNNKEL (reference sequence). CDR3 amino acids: CASSTGGYEQYF. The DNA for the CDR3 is TGTGCCAGCAGCACCGGGGGGTACGAGCAGTACTTC.

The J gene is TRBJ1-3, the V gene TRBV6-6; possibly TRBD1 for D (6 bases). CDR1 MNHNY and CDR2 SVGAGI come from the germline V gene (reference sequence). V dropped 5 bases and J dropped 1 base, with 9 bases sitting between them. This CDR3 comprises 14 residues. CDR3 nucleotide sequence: TGTGCCAGCAGTACAGGGTTTTCTGGAAACACCATATATTTT. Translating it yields CASSTGFSGNTIYF.

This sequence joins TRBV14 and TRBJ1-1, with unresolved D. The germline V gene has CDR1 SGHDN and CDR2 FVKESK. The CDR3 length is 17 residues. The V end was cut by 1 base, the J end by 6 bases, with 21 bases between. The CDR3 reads CASSQAPRVAPEPEAFF. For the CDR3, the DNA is TGTGCCAGCAGCCAAGCCCCCCGGGTAGCTCCAGAACCTGAAGCTTTCTTT.

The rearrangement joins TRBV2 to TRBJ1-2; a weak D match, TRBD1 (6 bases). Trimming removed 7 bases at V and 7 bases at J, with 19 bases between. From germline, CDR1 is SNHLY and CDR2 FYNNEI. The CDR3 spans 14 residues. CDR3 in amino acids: CASTETAGVGGYTF. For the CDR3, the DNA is TGTGCCAGCACCGAGACGGCAGGGGTAGGTGGCTACACCTTC.

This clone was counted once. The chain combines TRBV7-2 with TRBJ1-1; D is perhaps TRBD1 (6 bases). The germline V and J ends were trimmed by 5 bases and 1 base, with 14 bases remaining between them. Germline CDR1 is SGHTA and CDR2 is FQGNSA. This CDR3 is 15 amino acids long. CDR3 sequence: CASSGLGGGNTEAFF. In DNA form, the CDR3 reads TGTGCCAGCAGCGGCCTGGGAGGGGGGAACACTGAAGCTTTCTTT.

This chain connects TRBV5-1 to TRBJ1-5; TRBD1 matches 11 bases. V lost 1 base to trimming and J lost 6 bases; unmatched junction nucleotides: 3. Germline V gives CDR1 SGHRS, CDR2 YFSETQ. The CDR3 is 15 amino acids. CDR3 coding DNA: TGCGCCAGCAGCTTGTCCGGGACAGGGGGTCAGCCCCAGCATTTT. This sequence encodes CASSLSGTGGQPQHF.

The CDR3 sequence is CASSLTSTSTDTQYF. CDR3 nucleotide sequence: TGTGCCAGCAGCTTAACTAGCACTAGCACAGATACGCAGTATTTT. This chain uses TRBV7-2 with TRBJ2-3, with D possibly TRBD2 on 6 matching bases. In germline, CDR1 is SGHTA, CDR2 FQGNSA. V was trimmed by 2 bases and J by 0 bases, leaving 9 bases between them. The CDR3 loop spans 15 amino acids.

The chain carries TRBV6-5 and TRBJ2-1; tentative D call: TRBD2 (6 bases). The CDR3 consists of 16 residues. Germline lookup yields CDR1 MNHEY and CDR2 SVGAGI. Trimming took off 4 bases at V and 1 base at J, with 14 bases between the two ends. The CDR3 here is CASSFRLGGSYNEQFF. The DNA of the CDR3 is TGTGCCAGCAGTTTCCGACTAGGAGGGTCCTACAATGAGCAGTTCTTC.

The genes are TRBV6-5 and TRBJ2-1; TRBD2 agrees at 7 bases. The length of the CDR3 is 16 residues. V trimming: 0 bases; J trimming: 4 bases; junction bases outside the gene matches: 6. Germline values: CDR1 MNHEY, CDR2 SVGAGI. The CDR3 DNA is TGTGCCAGCAGTTACTCCTCGGCGGGGGATTACAATGAGCAGTTCTTC. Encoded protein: CASSYSSAGDYNEQFF.

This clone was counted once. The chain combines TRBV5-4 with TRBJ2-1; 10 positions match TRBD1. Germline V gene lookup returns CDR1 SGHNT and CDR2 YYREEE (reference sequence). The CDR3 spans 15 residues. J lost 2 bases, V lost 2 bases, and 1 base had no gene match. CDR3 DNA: TGTGCCAGCAGCTTAGGACAGGGGGCCTACAATGAGCAGTTCTTC. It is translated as CASSLGQGAYNEQFF.

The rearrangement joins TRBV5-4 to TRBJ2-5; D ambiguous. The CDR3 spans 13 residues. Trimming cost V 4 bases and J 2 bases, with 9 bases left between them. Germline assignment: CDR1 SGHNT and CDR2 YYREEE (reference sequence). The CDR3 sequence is CASSPQFQETQYF. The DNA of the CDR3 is TGTGCCAGCAGCCCCCAGTTTCAAGAGACCCAGTACTTC.

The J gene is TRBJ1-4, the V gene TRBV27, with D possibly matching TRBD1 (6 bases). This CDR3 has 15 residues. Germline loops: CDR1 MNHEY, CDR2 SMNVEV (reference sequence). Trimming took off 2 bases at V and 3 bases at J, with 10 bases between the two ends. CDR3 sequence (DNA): TGTGCCAGCAGTTTAAGAAAGGGGGCTAATGAAAAACTGTTTTTT. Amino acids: CASSLRKGANEKLFF.

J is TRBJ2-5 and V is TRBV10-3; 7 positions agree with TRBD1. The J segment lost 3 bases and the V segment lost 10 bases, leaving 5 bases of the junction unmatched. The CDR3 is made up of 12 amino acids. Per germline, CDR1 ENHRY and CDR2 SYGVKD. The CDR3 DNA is TGTGCCACCGGGACAGCCGAAGAGACCCAGTACTTC. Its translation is CATGTAEETQYF.

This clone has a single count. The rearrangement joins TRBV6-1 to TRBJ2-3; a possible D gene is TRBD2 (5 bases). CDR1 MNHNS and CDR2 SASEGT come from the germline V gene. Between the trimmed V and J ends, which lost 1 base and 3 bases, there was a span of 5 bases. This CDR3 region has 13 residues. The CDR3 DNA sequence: TGTGCCAGCAGTGAAGGCGGGACAGATACGCAGTATTTT. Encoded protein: CASSEGGTDTQYF.

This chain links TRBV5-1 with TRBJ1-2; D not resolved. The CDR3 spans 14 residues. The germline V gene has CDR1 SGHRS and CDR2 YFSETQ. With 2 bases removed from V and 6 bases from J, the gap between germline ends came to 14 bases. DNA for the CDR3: TGCGCCAGCAGCTTCGAGCGATCCTATGATGGCTACACCTTC. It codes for CASSFERSYDGYTF.

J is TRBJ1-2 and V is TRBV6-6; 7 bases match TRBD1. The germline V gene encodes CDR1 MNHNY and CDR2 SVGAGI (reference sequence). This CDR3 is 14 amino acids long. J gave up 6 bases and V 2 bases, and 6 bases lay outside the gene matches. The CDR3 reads CASSYLVRGDGYTF. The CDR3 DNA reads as TGTGCCAGCAGTTACCTGGTCAGGGGGGATGGCTACACCTTC.

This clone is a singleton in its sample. The CDR3 region has the DNA TGTGCCAGTACCCCGACAGGGGGATACGAAAAACTGTTTTTT. As protein: CASTPTGGYEKLFF. The chain joins TRBV19 to TRBJ1-4; 9 nucleotides match TRBD1. Germline CDR1 LNHDA, CDR2 SQIVND (reference sequence). The CDR3 totals 14 residues. The junction had 8 bases not matched to a gene; V was cut back by 7 bases and J by 8 bases.